The following is a T cell receptor beta chain sequence with its context. The data are from a study of early T cells in non-severe SARS-CoV-2 infection. V lost 6 bases to trimming and J lost 2 bases, with 20 bases between them. The germline V gene has CDR1 SEHNR and CDR2 FQNEAQ (reference sequence). This CDR3 contains 16 residues. The TCR library protocol attached unique molecular identifiers to the individual cDNA molecules. A single record per CDR3 protein comes from TCRdb applying MiXCR to the 5' RACE reads. The sample has about 99,000 distinct CDR3 sequences, 15% to 20% seen once; the top ten hold roughly 1.3%.

The V and J genes are TRBV7-9 and TRBJ2-7; a possible D gene is TRBD2 (6 bases). This TCR was recovered from an adult who was a healthcare worker with PCR-confirmed SARS-CoV-2 infection or an uninfected control (not recorded which). The sequenced material came from whole blood. The DNA of the CDR3 is TGTGCCAGCAGTTCTCCCTTGGGCGGGGCTCCCTACGAGCAGTACTTC. It is translated as CASSSPLGGAPYEQYF.